A selection of T cell receptor beta chains follows, all from one sample in a study of T cell repertoires in cytomegalovirus infection. TCRdb independently ran MiXCR on the reads; one entry per CDR3 protein. The sample yields 45,000 to 50,000 distinct CDR3 sequences, about a fifth seen once. These receptors have no known antigen. This specimen consisted of CD8+ T cells from cultured PBMCs, obtained from culture after CMV antigen stimulation. These receptor sequences come from a human donor in good health (CMV status not recorded). Some clones in this sample may be carry-over from other donors' samples. Each CDR3 is given with its conserved first and last residue. Each record gives: clone size, V gene, J gene, D gene, CDR3 protein, CDR3 DNA. A D gene is named only where the DNA matches it firmly. Clone size is given for some rows only: seen once, a few or many times, or a class if the clone is expanded.

many,TRBV28,TRBJ1-4,-,CASSSPRGTNEKLFF,TGTGCCAGCAGTTCCCCTCGGGGGACTAATGAAAAACTGTTTTTT
many,TRBV7-6,TRBJ2-7,TRBD1,CASSLLLQGIEQYF,TGTGCCAGCAGCTTACTATTACAGGGGATCGAGCAGTACTTC
-,TRBV7-9,TRBJ1-6,-,CASGTGGVLNSPLHF,TGTGCCAGTGGGACGGGGGGAGTGCTAAATTCACCCCTCCACTTT
many,TRBV6-2/TRBV6-3,TRBJ1-1,-,CASTSRTANTEAFF,TGTGCCAGCACCTCACGGACGGCGAACACTGAAGCTTTCTTT
-,TRBV7-6,TRBJ2-7,-,CASSPRGRAYEQYF,TGTGCCAGCAGCCCCCGGGGCAGGGCCTACGAGCAGTACTTC
many,TRBV7-6,TRBJ2-2,TRBD1,CASKGQGAGGELFF,TGTGCCAGCAAAGGACAGGGGGCCGGCGGGGAGCTGTTTTTT
-,TRBV28,TRBJ2-1,TRBD2,CASSYGGEANEQFF,TGTGCCAGCAGTTACGGGGGGGAAGCGAATGAGCAGTTCTTC
few,TRBV5-1,TRBJ2-5,-,CASSLVYEETQYF,TGCGCCAGCAGCTTGGTGTACGAAGAGACCCAGTACTTC
few,TRBV12-3/TRBV12-4,TRBJ1-1,-,CASRFRALEAFF,TGTGCCAGCAGGTTCAGGGCCCTTGAAGCTTTCTTT
many,TRBV7-6,TRBJ2-1,-,CASSLGAGAGSYNEQFF,TGTGCCAGCAGCTTAGGGGCGGGGGCCGGAAGCTACAATGAGCAGTTCTTC
many,TRBV7-2,TRBJ1-2,-,CASSFPVGDYGYTF,TGTGCCAGCAGCTTCCCGGTTGGGGACTATGGCTACACCTTC
-,TRBV4-2,TRBJ1-1,-,CASSQGVDTEAFF,TGTGCCAGCAGCCAGGGCGTCGACACTGAAGCTTTCTTT
few,TRBV5-6,TRBJ2-2,-,CASSLGVTGELFF,TGTGCCAGCAGTTTGGGGGTCACCGGGGAGCTGTTTTTT
-,TRBV12-3/TRBV12-4,TRBJ1-1,-,CASHGGGLENTEAFF,TGTGCCAGTCACGGCGGAGGGCTAGAGAACACTGAAGCTTTCTTT
few,TRBV9,TRBJ2-1,-,CASSETVSYNEQFF,TGTGCCAGCAGCGAGACTGTTTCCTACAATGAGCAGTTCTTC
many,TRBV11-3,TRBJ2-6,-,CASSPGIFGANVLTF,TGTGCCAGCAGCCCGGGTATCTTTGGGGCCAACGTCCTGACTTTC
-,TRBV7-2,TRBJ2-7,TRBD2,CASSLLGGGSYEQYF,TGTGCCAGCAGCCTACTGGGCGGGGGTTCTTACGAGCAGTACTTC
few,TRBV30,TRBJ2-3,-,CAWSVLSVSTDTQYF,TGTGCCTGGAGTGTACTATCTGTTAGCACAGATACGCAGTATTTT
-,TRBV12-3/TRBV12-4,TRBJ1-1,-,CASSLQRNTEAFF,TGTGCCAGCAGTCTCCAACGGAACACTGAAGCTTTCTTT
-,TRBV6-2/TRBV6-3,TRBJ2-5,TRBD1,CASSQTGSKGTQYF,TGTGCCAGCAGCCAGACAGGGTCAAAGGGGACCCAGTACTTC
few,TRBV5-1,TRBJ1-1,-,CASSLDPGTEAFF,TGCGCCAGCAGCTTGGATCCGGGAACTGAAGCTTTCTTT
-,TRBV7-9,TRBJ2-5,-,CASVQGGTQVAQYF,TGTGCCAGCGTCCAGGGGGGGACCCAGGTGGCCCAGTACTTC
-,TRBV3-1,TRBJ2-3,TRBD2,CASSPTGTSSTDTQYF,TGTGCCAGCAGCCCCACCGGGACTAGCTCCACAGATACGCAGTATTTT
many,TRBV6-2/TRBV6-3,TRBJ2-1,TRBD2,CASSYSETSVSSYNEQFF,TGTGCCAGCAGTTACTCGGAGACTAGCGTGAGCTCCTACAATGAGCAGTTCTTC
-,TRBV5-1,TRBJ1-4,-,CASSLADRSYEKLFF,TGCGCCAGCAGCTTGGCTGACAGGTCGTATGAAAAACTGTTTTTT
many,TRBV18,TRBJ2-3,-,CASSSRRGKVSQDTQYF,TGTGCCAGCTCCTCAAGGCGGGGCAAGGTTTCACAAGATACGCAGTATTTT
once,TRBV19,TRBJ1-5,TRBD1,CASSADRGGNQPQHF,TGTGCCAGTAGTGCCGACAGGGGAGGCAATCAGCCCCAGCATTTT
few,TRBV20-1,TRBJ2-7,-,CSARDLSGSHEQYF,TGCAGTGCTAGAGATCTGTCAGGATCCCACGAGCAGTACTTC
-,TRBV7-9,TRBJ2-2,-,CAPARGELFF,TGTGCCCCCGCGAGAGGGGAGCTGTTTTTT
few,TRBV20-1,TRBJ1-1,TRBD1,CSANTGVRAFF,TGCAGTGCAAACACAGGGGTTCGAGCTTTCTTT
few,TRBV2,TRBJ2-7,-,CASSDEERGKQYF,TGTGCCAGCAGTGATGAGGAGAGGGGAAAGCAGTACTTC
many,TRBV12-3/TRBV12-4,TRBJ2-5,TRBD2,CASSVGSGGTQETQYF,TGTGCCAGCAGTGTCGGAAGCGGGGGCACACAAGAGACCCAGTACTTC
many,TRBV11-2,TRBJ2-1,TRBD1,CASSLEDRRVDEQFF,TGTGCCAGCAGCTTAGAGGACAGGCGAGTCGATGAGCAGTTCTTC
many,TRBV18,TRBJ2-6,TRBD1,CASSPQGGTGANVLTF,TGTGCCAGCTCACCACAAGGGGGCACGGGGGCCAACGTCCTGACTTTC
many,TRBV12-3/TRBV12-4,TRBJ1-3,-,CASSFTGTGNTIYF,TGTGCCAGCAGTTTTACAGGGACTGGAAACACCATATATTTT
-,TRBV13,TRBJ1-1,-,CASSFTGRWDTEAFF,TGTGCCAGCAGCTTCACGGGGAGATGGGACACTGAAGCTTTCTTT
few,TRBV20-1,TRBJ2-5,-,CSSPRGETQYF,TGCAGTTCCCCCCGGGGAGAGACCCAGTACTTC
many,TRBV12-3/TRBV12-4,TRBJ2-3,-,CASETGDTQYF,TGTGCCAGCGAAACGGGAGATACGCAGTATTTT
many,TRBV6-1,TRBJ1-2,-,CASTEGDGYGYTF,TGTGCCAGCACTGAAGGGGATGGCTATGGCTACACCTTC
few,TRBV24-1,TRBJ2-3,TRBD2,CATSDFSGGPKDTQYF,TGTGCCACCAGTGATTTTAGCGGGGGGCCCAAAGATACGCAGTATTTT
many,TRBV5-6,TRBJ1-3,-,CASSEGTGNTIYF,TGTGCCAGCAGCGAGGGTACTGGAAACACCATATATTTT
many,TRBV7-9,TRBJ2-1,-,CASMRASSYNEQFF,TGTGCCAGCATGCGGGCCAGCTCCTACAATGAGCAGTTCTTC
many,TRBV7-6,TRBJ2-1,-,CASSLDVTTNEQFF,TGTGCCAGCAGCTTAGATGTTACCACCAATGAGCAGTTCTTC
-,TRBV25-1,TRBJ1-4,-,CASSDGWYEKLFF,TGTGCCAGCAGTGATGGGTGGTATGAAAAACTGTTTTTT
-,TRBV28,TRBJ2-7,TRBD1,CASSGTGVIEQYF,TGTGCCAGCTCCGGGACAGGGGTTATCGAGCAGTACTTC
-,TRBV2,TRBJ2-5,TRBD2,CASSVLAGIETQYF,TGTGCCAGCAGTGTTCTAGCGGGGATAGAGACCCAGTACTTC
-,TRBV20-1,TRBJ2-5,TRBD2,CSALYRGGLETQYF,TGCAGTGCTTTATACCGGGGGGGCCTGGAGACCCAGTACTTC
many,TRBV6-5,TRBJ1-1,-,CASSYGGDTNTEAFF,TGTGCCAGCAGTTACGGAGGGGACACGAACACTGAAGCTTTCTTT
many,TRBV11-2,TRBJ2-2,-,CASSPVPTVTGELFF,TGTGCCAGCAGCCCAGTCCCAACGGTTACCGGGGAGCTGTTTTTT
many,TRBV6-2/TRBV6-3,TRBJ1-5,-,CATCWGSGQPQHF,TGTGCCACCTGCTGGGGTAGCGGTCAGCCCCAGCATTTT
few,TRBV10-3,TRBJ2-2,-,CAISDPVRDTNTGELFF,TGTGCCATCAGTGACCCAGTCCGGGACACAAACACCGGGGAGCTGTTTTTT
-,TRBV6-6,TRBJ2-7,TRBD1,CASSYPGTAYEQYF,TGTGCCAGCAGTTACCCCGGGACAGCCTACGAGCAGTACTTC
many,TRBV4-1,TRBJ1-1,TRBD1,CASSHADRGHGLGTEAFF,TGCGCCAGCAGCCACGCAGACAGGGGGCATGGGTTGGGCACTGAAGCTTTCTTT
few,TRBV28,TRBJ2-7,TRBD1,CASRPGGSIYEQYF,TGTGCCAGCAGGCCAGGGGGCTCGATCTACGAGCAGTACTTC
many,TRBV11-1,TRBJ1-1,-,CASSPWTVDTEAFF,TGTGCCAGCAGCCCATGGACAGTCGACACTGAAGCTTTCTTT
few,TRBV20-1,TRBJ2-5,TRBD2,CSAKTSGSETQYF,TGCAGTGCTAAGACTAGCGGGAGTGAGACCCAGTACTTC
many,TRBV6-1,TRBJ1-4,TRBD1,CASSEGQGNEKLFF,TGTGCCAGCAGTGAAGGACAGGGGAATGAAAAACTGTTTTTT
many,TRBV19,TRBJ1-1,-,CASSARSESTEAFF,TGTGCCAGTAGTGCCCGGAGCGAAAGCACTGAAGCTTTCTTT
many,TRBV5-4,TRBJ2-6,-,CASSSTGSNSGANVLTF,TGTGCCAGCAGCTCGACAGGAAGCAACTCTGGGGCCAACGTCCTGACTTTC